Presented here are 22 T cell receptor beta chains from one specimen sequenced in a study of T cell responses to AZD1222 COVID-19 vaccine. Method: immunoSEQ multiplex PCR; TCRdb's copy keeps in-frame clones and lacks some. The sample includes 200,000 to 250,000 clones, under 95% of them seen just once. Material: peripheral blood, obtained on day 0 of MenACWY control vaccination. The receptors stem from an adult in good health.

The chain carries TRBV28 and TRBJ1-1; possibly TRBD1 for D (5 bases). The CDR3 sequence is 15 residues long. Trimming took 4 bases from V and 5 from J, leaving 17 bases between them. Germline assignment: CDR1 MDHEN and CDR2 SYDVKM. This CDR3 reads CASSSATAKETEAFF. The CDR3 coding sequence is TGTGCCAGCAGTTCAGCGACAGCAAAAGAAACTGAAGCTTTCTTT.

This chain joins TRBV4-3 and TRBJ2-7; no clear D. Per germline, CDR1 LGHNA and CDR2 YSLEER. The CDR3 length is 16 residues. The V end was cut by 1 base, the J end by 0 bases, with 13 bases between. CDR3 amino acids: CASSQGLPVNSYEQYF. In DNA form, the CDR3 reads TGCGCCAGCAGCCAAGGACTGCCTGTTAACTCCTACGAGCAGTACTTC.

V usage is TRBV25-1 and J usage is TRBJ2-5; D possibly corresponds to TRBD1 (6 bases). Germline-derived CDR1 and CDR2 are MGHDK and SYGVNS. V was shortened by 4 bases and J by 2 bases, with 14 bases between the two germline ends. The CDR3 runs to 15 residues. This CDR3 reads CASSATGTLQETQYF. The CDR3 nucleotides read TGTGCCAGCAGTGCCACCGGGACATTACAAGAGACCCAGTACTTC.

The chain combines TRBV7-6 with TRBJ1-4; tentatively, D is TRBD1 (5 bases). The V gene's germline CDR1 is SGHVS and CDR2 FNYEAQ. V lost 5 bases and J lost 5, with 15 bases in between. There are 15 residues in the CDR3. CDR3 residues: CASSPMQGFNEKLFF. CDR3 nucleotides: TGTGCCAGCAGCCCAATGCAGGGTTTCAATGAAAAACTGTTTTTT.

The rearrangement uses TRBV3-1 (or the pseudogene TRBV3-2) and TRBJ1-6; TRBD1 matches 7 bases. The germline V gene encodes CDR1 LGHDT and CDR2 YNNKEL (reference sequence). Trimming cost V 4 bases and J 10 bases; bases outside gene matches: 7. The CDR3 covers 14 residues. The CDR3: CASSRGGRSSPLHF. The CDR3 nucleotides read TGTGCCAGCAGCCGAGGGGGCAGGTCCTCACCCCTCCACTTT.

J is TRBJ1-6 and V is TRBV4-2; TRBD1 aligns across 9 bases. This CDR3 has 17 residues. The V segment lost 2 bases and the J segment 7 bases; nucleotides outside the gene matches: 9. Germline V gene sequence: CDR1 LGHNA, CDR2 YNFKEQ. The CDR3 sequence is CASSQSRGGTGNSPLHF. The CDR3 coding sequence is TGTGCCAGCAGCCAATCACGGGGAGGGACAGGGAATTCACCCCTCCACTTT.

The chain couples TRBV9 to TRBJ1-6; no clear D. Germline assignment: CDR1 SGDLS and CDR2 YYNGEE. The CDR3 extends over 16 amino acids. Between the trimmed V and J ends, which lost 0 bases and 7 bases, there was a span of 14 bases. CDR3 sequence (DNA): TGTGCCAGCAGCGTAGTCCCAGGACCCACAAATTCACCCCTCCACTTT. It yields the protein CASSVVPGPTNSPLHF.

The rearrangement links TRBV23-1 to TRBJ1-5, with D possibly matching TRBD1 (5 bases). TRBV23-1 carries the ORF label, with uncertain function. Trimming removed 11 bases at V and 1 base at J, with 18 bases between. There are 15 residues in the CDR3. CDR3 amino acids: CAQMPGRESNQPQHF. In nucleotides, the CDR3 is TGCGCCCAGATGCCTGGCAGGGAAAGCAATCAGCCCCAGCATTTT.

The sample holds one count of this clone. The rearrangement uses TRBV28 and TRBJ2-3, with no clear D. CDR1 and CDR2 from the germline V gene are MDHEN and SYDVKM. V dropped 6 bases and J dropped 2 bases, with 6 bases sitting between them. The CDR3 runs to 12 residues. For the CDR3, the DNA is TGTGCCAGCAGCCAAGTCACAGATACGCAGTATTTT. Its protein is CASSQVTDTQYF.

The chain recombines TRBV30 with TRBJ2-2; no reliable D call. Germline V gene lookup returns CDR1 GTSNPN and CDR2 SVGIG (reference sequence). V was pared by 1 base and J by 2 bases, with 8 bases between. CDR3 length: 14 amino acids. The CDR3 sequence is CAWSGLYNTGELFF. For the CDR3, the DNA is TGTGCCTGGAGTGGGCTATATAACACCGGGGAGCTGTTTTTT.

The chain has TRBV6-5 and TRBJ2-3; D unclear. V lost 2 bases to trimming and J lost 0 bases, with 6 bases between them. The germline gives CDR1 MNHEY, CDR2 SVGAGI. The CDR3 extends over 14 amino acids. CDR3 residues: CASSYGRSTDTQYF. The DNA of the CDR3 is TGTGCCAGCAGTTACGGGCGTAGCACAGATACGCAGTATTTT.

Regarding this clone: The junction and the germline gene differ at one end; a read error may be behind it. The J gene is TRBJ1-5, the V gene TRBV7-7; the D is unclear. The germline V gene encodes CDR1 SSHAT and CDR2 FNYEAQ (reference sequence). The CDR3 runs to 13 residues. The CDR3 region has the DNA TGTGCTAGCAGCTTAGGACCAAGTCAGCCCCAGCATTTT. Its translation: CASSLGPSQPQHF. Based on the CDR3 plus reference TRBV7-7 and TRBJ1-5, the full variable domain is GAGVSQSPRYKVTKRGQDVTLRCDPISSHATLYWYQQALGQGPEFLTYFNYEAQPDKSGLPSDRFSAERPEGSISTLTIQRTEQRDSAMYRCASSLGPSQPQHFGDGTRLSIL.

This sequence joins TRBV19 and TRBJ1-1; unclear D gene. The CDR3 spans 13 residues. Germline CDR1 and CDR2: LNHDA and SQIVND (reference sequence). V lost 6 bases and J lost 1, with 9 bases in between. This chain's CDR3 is CASRAVRNTEAFF. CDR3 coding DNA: TGTGCCAGTAGGGCCGTAAGGAACACTGAAGCTTTCTTT. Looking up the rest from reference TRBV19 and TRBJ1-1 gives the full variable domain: DGGITQSPKYLFRKEGQNVTLSCEQNLNHDAMYWYRQDPGQGLRLIYYSQIVNDFQKGDIAEGYSVSREKKESFPLTVTSAQKNPTAFYLCASRAVRNTEAFFGQGTRLTVV.

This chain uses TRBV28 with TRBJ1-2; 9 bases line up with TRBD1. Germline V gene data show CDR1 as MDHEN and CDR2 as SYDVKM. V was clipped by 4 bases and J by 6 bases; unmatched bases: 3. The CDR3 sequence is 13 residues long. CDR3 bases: TGTGCCAGCAGTTCAGGGACAGGGCATGGCTACACCTTC. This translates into CASSSGTGHGYTF.

CDR3 sequence (DNA): TGTGCCACCATGCCGGACAGGGCCGAGAATCAGCCCCAGCATTTT. This translates into CATMPDRAENQPQHF. V gene TRBV6-5 combines with J gene TRBJ1-5; 8 positions agree with TRBD1. The CDR3 contains 15 residues. The germline V gene encodes CDR1 MNHEY and CDR2 SVGAGI. J gave up 4 bases and V 10 bases, and 12 bases lay outside the gene matches.

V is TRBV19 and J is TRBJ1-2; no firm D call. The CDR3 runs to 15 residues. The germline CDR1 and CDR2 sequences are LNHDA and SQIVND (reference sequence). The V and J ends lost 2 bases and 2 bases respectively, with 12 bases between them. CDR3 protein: CASSIPGSTNYGYTF. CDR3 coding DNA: TGTGCCAGTAGTATACCCGGCAGCACCAACTATGGCTACACCTTC.

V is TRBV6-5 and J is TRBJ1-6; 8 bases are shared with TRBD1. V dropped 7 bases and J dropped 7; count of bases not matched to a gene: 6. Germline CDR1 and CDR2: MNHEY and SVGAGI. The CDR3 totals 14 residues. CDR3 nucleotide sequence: TGTGCCAGCACAGGGGCAGGGGGCAATTCACCCCTCCACTTT. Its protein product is CASTGAGGNSPLHF.

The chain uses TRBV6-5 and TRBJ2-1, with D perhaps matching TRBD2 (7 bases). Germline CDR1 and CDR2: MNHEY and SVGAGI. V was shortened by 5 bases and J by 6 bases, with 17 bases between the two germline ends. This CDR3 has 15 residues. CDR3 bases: TGTGCCAGCAGTAACTTTAGAGGGGGGGCCAATGAGCAGTTCTTC. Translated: CASSNFRGGANEQFF.

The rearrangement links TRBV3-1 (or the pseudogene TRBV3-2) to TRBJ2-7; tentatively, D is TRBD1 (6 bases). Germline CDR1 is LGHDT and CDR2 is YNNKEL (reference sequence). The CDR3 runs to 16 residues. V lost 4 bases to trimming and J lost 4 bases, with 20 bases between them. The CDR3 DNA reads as TGTGCCAGCAGCCCTCCCCGGGGACAAAGGATTTACGAGCAGTACTTC. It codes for CASSPPRGQRIYEQYF.

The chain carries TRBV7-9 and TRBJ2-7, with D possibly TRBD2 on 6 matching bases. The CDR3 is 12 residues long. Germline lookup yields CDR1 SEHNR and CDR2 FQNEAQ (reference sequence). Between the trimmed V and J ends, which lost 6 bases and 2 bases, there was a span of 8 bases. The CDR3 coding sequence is TGTGCCAGCAGGTGGGAGGCCTACGAGCAGTACTTC. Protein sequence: CASRWEAYEQYF. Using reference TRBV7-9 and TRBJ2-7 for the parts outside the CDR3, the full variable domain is DTGVSQNPRHKITKRGQNVTFRCDPISEHNRLYWYRQTLGQGPEFLTYFQNEAQLEKSRLLSDRFSAERPKGSFSTLEIQRTEQGDSAMYLCASRWEAYEQYFGPGTRLTVT.

The CDR3 here is CASSRGGQETQYF. In DNA form, the CDR3 reads TGTGCCAGCAGCAGGGGGGGGCAAGAGACCCAGTACTTC. This chain links TRBV11-3 with TRBJ2-5, with D possibly being TRBD2 (7 bases). CDR1 SGHNT and CDR2 YENEEA come from the germline V gene. The ends were cut back, 5 bases at V and 2 bases at J, with 9 bases in the middle. CDR3 size: 13 residues. Variable domain in full (rest from reference TRBV11-3 and TRBJ2-5): EAGVVQSPRYKIIEKKQPVAFWCNPISGHNTLYWYLQNLGQGPELLIRYENEEAVDDSQLPKDRFSAERLKGVDSTLKIQPAELGDSAVYLCASSRGGQETQYFGPGTRLLVL.

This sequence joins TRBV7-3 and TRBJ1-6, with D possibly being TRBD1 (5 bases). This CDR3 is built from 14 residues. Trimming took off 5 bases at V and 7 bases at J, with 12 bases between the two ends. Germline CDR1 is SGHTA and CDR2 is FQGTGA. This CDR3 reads CASSPGTRNSPLHF. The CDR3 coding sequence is TGTGCCAGCAGCCCGGGGACGCGAAATTCACCCCTCCACTTT. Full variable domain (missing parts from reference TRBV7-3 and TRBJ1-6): GAGVSQTPSNKVTEKGKYVELRCDPISGHTALYWYRQSLGQGPEFLIYFQGTGAADDSGLPNDRFFAVRPEGSVSTLKIQRTERGDSAVYLCASSPGTRNSPLHFGNGTRLTVT.